These 9 T cell receptor beta chains were all obtained from the same sample, sequenced in a study of blood T cell repertoires in COVID-19. TCRdb's copy holds only in-frame clones and misses some; the assay was immunoSEQ multiplex PCR. This sample has around 340,000 clones; approximately 86% occur once, and the top ten carry roughly 4.2%. Sequences were obtained from PBMCs or T cells enriched from blood (not recorded which). All receptors come from a woman in her thirties or forties with acute COVID-19.

This chain joins TRBV9 and TRBJ2-7, with 7 bases matching TRBD1. The junction had 8 bases not matched to a gene; V was cut back by 4 bases and J by 1 base. The germline CDR1 and CDR2 sequences are SGDLS and YYNGEE. There are 15 residues in the CDR3. As DNA, the CDR3 is TGTGCCAGCAGCATATACCGGGACAGATCCTACGAGCAGTACTTC. It is translated as CASSIYRDRSYEQYF.

This chain uses TRBV28 with TRBJ2-7, with 13 nucleotides matching TRBD2. Per germline, CDR1 MDHEN and CDR2 SYDVKM. The ends lost 6 bases at V and 5 bases at J; junction bases unmatched: 4. The length of the CDR3 is 14 residues. The DNA of the CDR3 is TGTGCCAGCAGACCCGGGACTAGCGGGAACGAGCAGTACTTC. It yields the protein CASRPGTSGNEQYF.

The rearrangement links TRBV19 to TRBJ1-1; the D gene is possibly TRBD1 (5 bases). V lost 4 bases to trimming and J lost 11 bases, with 20 bases between them. This CDR3 comprises 14 residues. In germline, CDR1 is LNHDA, CDR2 SQIVND (reference sequence). The CDR3 sequence: CASSTPDGGSGAFF. Here the CDR3 DNA reads TGTGCCAGTAGTACCCCCGACGGGGGAAGTGGGGCTTTCTTT.

The V and J genes are TRBV27 and TRBJ2-1, with 14 bases identical to TRBD2. Germline loops: CDR1 MNHEY, CDR2 SMNVEV (reference sequence). The CDR3 covers 18 residues. Trimming cost V 6 bases and J 3 bases; bases outside gene matches: 10. The CDR3 DNA follows: TGTGCCAGCAGGCGACTAGCGGGGGGGGTGAACTACTACAATGAGCAGTTCTTC. Translated: CASRRLAGGVNYYNEQFF.

This chain joins TRBV28 and TRBJ1-3; a possible D gene is TRBD1 (5 bases). The CDR3 totals 15 residues. V lost 9 bases and J lost 8, with 23 bases in between. Germline CDR1 is MDHEN and CDR2 is SYDVKM. CDR3 amino acids: CASFAGGKVSHTIYF. The CDR3 coding sequence is TGTGCCAGTTTTGCCGGGGGGAAGGTGAGCCACACCATATATTTT.

CDR3 DNA: TGTGCCAGCAGCTTACGGAACCGAGAGGCCCAGCCCCAGCATTTT. It encodes CASSLRNREAQPQHF. The V and J genes are TRBV7-8 and TRBJ1-5; D unresolved. V was clipped by 2 bases and J by 7 bases, with 15 bases between them. Germline loops: CDR1 SGHVS, CDR2 FQNEAQ. The CDR3 consists of 15 residues.

The rearrangement uses TRBV6-6 and TRBJ2-1, with 16 bases matching TRBD2. The germline V gene has CDR1 MNHNY and CDR2 SVGAGI (reference sequence). The CDR3 length is 20 residues. The J segment lost 0 bases and the V segment lost 5 bases, leaving 10 bases of the junction unmatched. In DNA, the CDR3 is TGTGCCAGCAGTCCAAAACCGGGACTAGCGGGAGGGAACTCCTACAATGAGCAGTTCTTC. Protein product: CASSPKPGLAGGNSYNEQFF.

The chain has TRBV7-2 and TRBJ1-6; no clear D gene. The CDR3 loop spans 17 amino acids. V was trimmed by 5 bases and J by 0 bases, leaving 14 bases between them. Germline lookup yields CDR1 SGHTA and CDR2 FQGNSA. CDR3 coding DNA: TGTGCCAGCAGCCTGAGACGGGGAAGCTCCTATAATTCACCCCTCCACTTT. Amino acids: CASSLRRGSSYNSPLHF.

The chain uses TRBV11-1 and TRBJ2-1; D remains unclear. Per the germline V gene, CDR1 is SGHAT and CDR2 is FQDESV (reference sequence). This CDR3 has 15 amino acids. V dropped 3 bases and J dropped 2 bases, with 11 bases sitting between them. This CDR3 is CASSFGGGTYNEQFF. DNA of the CDR3: TGTGCCAGCAGCTTTGGCGGCGGCACCTACAATGAGCAGTTCTTC.